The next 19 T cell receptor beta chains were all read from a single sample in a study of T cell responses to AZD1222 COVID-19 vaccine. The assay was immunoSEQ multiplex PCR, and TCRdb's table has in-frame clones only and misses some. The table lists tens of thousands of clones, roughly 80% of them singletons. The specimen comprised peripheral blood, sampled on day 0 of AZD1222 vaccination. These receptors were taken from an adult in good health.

CDR3 nucleotide sequence: TGCGCCAGCAGCTCCCGGGAGAACACTGAAGCTTTCTTT. Translated: CASSSRENTEAFF. The J gene is TRBJ1-1, the V gene TRBV5-1; D not resolved. Per the germline V gene, CDR1 is SGHRS and CDR2 is YFSETQ. V was pared by 3 bases and J by 1 base, with 7 bases between. The CDR3 is 13 residues long.

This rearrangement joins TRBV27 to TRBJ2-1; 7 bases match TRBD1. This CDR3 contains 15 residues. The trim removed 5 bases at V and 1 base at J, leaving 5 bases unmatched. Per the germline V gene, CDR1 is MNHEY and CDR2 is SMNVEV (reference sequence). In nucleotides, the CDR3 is TGTGCCAGCAGTATGGGGACAGCTTCCTACAATGAGCAGTTCTTC. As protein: CASSMGTASYNEQFF.

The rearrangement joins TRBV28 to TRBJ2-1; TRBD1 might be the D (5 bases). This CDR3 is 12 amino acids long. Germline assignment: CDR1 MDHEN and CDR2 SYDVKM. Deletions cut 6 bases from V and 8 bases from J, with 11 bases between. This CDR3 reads CASSPLGHEQFF. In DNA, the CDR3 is TGTGCCAGCAGCCCTTTGGGGCATGAGCAGTTCTTC.

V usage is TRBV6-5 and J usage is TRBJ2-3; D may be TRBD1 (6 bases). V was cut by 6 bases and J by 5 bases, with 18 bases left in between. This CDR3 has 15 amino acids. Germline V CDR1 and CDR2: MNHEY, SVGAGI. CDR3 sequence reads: CASSPSPGAGDTQYF. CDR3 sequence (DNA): TGTGCCAGCAGCCCGTCCCCAGGGGCGGGAGATACGCAGTATTTT.

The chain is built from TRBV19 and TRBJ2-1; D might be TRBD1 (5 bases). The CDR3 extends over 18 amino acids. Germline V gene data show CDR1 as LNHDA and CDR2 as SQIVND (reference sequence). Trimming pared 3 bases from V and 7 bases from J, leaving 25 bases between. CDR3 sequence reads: CASSILDGRLGDGNEQFF. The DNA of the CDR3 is TGTGCCAGTAGTATTCTGGACGGGCGCTTAGGGGATGGGAATGAGCAGTTCTTC.

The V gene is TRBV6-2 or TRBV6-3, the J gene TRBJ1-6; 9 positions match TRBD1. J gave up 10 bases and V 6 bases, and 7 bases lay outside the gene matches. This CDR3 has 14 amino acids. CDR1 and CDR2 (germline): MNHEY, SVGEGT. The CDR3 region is CASSSGQGSSPLHF. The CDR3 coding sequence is TGTGCCAGCAGCTCGGGACAGGGATCCTCACCCCTCCACTTT.

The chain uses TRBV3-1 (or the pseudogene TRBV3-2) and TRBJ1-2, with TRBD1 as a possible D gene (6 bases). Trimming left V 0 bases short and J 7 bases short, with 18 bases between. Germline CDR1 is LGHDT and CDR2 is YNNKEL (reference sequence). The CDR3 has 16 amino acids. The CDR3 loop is CASSQEPRGGASGYTF. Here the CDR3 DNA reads TGTGCCAGCAGCCAAGAACCCCGGGGGGGGGCGAGTGGCTACACCTTC.

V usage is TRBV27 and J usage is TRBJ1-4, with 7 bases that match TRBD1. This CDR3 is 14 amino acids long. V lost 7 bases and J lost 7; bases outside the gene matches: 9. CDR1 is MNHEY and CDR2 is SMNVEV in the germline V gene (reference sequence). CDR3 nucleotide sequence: TGTGCCAGCACCAAGCAGGGGGGGGGTGAAAAACTGTTTTTT. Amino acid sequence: CASTKQGGGEKLFF.

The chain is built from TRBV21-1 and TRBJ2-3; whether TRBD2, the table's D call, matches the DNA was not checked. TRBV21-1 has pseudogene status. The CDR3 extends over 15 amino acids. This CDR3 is CASSKEREGTDTQYF. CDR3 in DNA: TGTGCCAGCAGCAAAGAAAGGGAGGGCACAGATACGCAGTATTTT.

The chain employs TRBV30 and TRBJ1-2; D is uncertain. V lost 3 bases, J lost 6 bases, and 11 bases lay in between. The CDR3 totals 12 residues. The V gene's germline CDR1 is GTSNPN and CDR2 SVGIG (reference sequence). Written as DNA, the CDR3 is TGTGCCTGGAGACGCGCCCCGGATGGCTACACCTTC. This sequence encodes CAWRRAPDGYTF.

The CDR3 DNA is TGTGCCAGCGGAAAACACAAGGGTGGAGCGGGCCGCGAGCAGTTCTTC. Translation gives CASGKHKGGAGREQFF. This chain uses TRBV25-1 with TRBJ2-1, with a weak D call TRBD2 (6 bases). The germline V gene encodes CDR1 MGHDK and CDR2 SYGVNS. V shed 8 bases and J shed 10 bases, with 27 bases lying between them. The CDR3 loop spans 16 amino acids.

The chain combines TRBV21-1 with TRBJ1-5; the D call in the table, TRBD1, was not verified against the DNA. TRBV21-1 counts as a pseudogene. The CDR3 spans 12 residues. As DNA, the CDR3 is TGTGCCAGCAGCAGACAGGTCCAGCCCCAGCATTTT. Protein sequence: CASSRQVQPQHF.

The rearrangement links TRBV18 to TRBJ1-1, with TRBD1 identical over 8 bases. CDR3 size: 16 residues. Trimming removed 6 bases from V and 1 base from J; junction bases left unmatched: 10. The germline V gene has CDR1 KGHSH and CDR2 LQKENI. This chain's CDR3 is CASSPSRTGQNTEAFF. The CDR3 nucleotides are TGTGCCAGCTCCCCCAGCCGGACAGGGCAGAACACTGAAGCTTTCTTT.

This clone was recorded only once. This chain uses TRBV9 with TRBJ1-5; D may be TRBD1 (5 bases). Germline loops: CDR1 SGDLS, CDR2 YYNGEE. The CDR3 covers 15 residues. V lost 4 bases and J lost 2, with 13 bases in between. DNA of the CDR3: TGTGCCAGCAGCTTCGATGGAGGGGGCAATCAGCCCCAGCATTTT. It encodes CASSFDGGGNQPQHF.

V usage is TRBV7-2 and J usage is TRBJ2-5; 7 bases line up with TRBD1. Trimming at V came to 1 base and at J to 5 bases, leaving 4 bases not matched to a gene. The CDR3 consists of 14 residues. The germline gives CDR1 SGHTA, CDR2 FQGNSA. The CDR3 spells CASSLDGTVETQYF. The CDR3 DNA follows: TGTGCCAGCAGCTTAGACGGGACAGTGGAGACCCAGTACTTC. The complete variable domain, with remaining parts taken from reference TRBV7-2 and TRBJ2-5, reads GAGVSQSPSNKVTEKGKDVELRCDPISGHTALYWYRQSLGQGLEFLIYFQGNSAPDKSGLPSDRFSAERTGGSVSTLTIQRTQQEDSAVYLCASSLDGTVETQYFGPGTRLLVL.

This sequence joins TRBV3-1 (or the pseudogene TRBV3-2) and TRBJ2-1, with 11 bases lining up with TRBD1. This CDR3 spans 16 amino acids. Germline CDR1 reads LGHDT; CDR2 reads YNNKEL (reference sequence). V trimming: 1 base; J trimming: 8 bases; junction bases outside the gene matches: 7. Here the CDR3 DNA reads TGTGCCAGCAGCCAAGCAGGACAGGGGGCTGTGGATGAGCAGTTCTTC. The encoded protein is CASSQAGQGAVDEQFF.

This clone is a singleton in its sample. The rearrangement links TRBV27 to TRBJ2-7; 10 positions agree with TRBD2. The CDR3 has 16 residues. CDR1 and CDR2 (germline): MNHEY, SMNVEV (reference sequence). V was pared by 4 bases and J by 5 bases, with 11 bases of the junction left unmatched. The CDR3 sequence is CASSSPGTSASDEQYF. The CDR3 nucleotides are TGTGCCAGCAGTTCGCCGGGGACTAGCGCCTCGGACGAGCAGTACTTC.

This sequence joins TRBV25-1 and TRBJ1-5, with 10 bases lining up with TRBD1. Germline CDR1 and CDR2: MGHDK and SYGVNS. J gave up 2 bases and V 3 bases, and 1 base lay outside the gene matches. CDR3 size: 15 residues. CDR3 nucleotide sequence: TGTGCCAGCAGTGAGACAGGGGGCGGCAATCAGCCCCAGCATTTT. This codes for CASSETGGGNQPQHF.

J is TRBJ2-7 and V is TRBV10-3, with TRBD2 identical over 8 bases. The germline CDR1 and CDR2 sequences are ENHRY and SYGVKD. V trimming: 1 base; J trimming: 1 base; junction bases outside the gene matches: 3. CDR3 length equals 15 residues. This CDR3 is CAISEFTSGSYEQYF. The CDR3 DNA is TGTGCCATCAGTGAGTTTACTAGCGGATCCTACGAGCAGTACTTC.